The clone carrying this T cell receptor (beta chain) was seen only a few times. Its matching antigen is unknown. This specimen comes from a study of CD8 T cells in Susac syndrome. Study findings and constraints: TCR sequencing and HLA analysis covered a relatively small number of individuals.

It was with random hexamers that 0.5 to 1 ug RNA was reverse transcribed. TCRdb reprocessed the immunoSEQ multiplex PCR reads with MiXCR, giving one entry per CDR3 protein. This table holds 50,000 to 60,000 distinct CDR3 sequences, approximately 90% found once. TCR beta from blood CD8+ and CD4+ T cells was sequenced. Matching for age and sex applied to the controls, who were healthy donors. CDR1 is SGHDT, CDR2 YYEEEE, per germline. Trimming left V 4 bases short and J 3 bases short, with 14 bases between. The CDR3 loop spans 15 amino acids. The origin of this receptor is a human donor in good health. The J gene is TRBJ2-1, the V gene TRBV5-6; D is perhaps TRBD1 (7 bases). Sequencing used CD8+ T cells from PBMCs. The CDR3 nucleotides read TGTGCCAGCAGCCCGGAGGGGGCCCTCTACAATGAGCAGTTCTTC. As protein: CASSPEGALYNEQFF.